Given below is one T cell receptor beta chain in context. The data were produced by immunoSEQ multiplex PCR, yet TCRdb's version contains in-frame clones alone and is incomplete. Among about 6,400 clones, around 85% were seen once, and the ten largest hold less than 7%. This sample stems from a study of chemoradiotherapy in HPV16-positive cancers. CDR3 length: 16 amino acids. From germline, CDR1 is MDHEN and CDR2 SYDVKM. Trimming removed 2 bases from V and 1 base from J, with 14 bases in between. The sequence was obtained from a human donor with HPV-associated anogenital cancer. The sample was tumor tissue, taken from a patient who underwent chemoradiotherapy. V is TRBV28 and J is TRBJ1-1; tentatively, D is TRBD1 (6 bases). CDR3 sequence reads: CASSLTLGGRNTEAFF. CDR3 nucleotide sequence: TGTGCCAGCAGTTTAACCCTCGGGGGCCGGAACACTGAAGCTTTCTTT.